This T cell receptor beta chain was captured by sequencing in a study of cytomegalovirus exposure and HLA in healthy donors. Germline V gives CDR1 GTSNPN, CDR2 SVGIG (reference sequence). V lost 0 bases to trimming and J lost 1 base; unmatched junction nucleotides: 5. CDR3 length: 16 amino acids. Both 60 Vbeta primers and 13 Jbeta primers went into the PCR. The repertoire was sequenced with immunoSEQ multiplex PCR; TCRdb's copy has only in-frame clones and lacks some. This listing includes tens of thousands of clones. The chain is built from TRBV30 and TRBJ1-5; 8 bases line up with TRBD1. Material: PBMCs. The TCR was taken from a man younger than 40 in good health and CMV-seropositive. The CDR3 DNA sequence: TGTGCCTGGAGTGTACCCCGGACAGGGAGCAATCAGCCCCAGCATTTT. Its protein is CAWSVPRTGSNQPQHF.